This T cell receptor beta chain was sequenced in a study of T cell responses to AZD1222 COVID-19 vaccine. Unmatched junction bases numbered 1, after V lost 0 bases and J lost 5 bases. CDR3 length: 14 amino acids. Germline assignment: CDR1 SGHRS and CDR2 YFSETQ. Data came from immunoSEQ multiplex PCR; TCRdb stores just in-frame clones and leaves some out. The repertoire has just over 90,000 clones, approximately 90% of them found once; the top ten carry under 3%. Findings of the study overall: Donors in the cohort were predominantly white British and more often female, and clonal diversity was possibly underestimated. Spike regions recognized by vaccine-associated CD4 TCRs spanned the protein, led by 160-218 and 743-854. Just 6 or 7 people given AZD1222 tested seropositive at baseline.

As concerns this clone: Its antigen remains unknown.

Second-dose schedules of about 4 or about 12 weeks were combined. This clonotype was obtained from an adult who received the AZD1222 COVID-19 vaccine. This chain joins TRBV5-1 and TRBJ2-7; 11 positions agree with TRBD1. Specimen: peripheral blood, collected 28 days after the second AZD1222 dose. CDR3 bases: TGCGCCAGCAGCTTGGGGACAGGGGGCGACGAGCAGTACTTC. It codes for CASSLGTGGDEQYF.